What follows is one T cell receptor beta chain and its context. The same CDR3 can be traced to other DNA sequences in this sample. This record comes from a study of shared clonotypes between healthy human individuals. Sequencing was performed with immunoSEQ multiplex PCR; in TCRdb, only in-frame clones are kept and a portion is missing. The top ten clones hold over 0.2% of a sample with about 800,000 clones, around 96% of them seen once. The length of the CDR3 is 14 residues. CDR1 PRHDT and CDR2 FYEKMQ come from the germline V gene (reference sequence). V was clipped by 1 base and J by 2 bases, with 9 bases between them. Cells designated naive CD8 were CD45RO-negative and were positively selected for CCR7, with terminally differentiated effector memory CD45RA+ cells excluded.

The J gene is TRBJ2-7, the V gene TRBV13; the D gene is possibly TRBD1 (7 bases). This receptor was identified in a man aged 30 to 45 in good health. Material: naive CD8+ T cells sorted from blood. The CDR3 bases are TGTGCCAGCAGCTTAGCAGGGGGGACCTACGAGCAGTACTTC. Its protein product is CASSLAGGTYEQYF.